This T cell receptor beta chain was identified during a study of Ad26.COV2.S vaccination and SARS-CoV-2 variants. The data were produced by immunoSEQ multiplex PCR, yet TCRdb's version contains in-frame clones alone and is incomplete. This sample has 300,000 to 400,000 clones; 80% to 90% occur once, and the top ten carry 5%. Germline loops: CDR1 SGHTA, CDR2 FQGNSA. V was trimmed by 7 bases and J by 8 bases, leaving 17 bases between them. This CDR3 has 14 amino acids. Treatment described: 19 received Ad26.COV2.S at low or high dose, single or two shots; roughly five received placebo; per-sample allocation not given. Sampling happened 63 days after the first vaccine or placebo injection. Vaccine was an Ad26 vector expressing Wuhan-strain SARS-CoV-2 spike.

The receptor was isolated from a person between 18 and 60 years old who received the Ad26.COV2.S COVID-19 vaccine or a placebo. V and J are TRBV7-2 and TRBJ2-2; tentatively, D is TRBD1 (5 bases). Sequenced material: peripheral blood, taken in a trial of Ad26.COV2.S vaccine versus placebo. The CDR3: CASKGSGPGGELFF. The CDR3 DNA is TGTGCCAGCAAGGGTTCCGGCCCAGGGGGGGAGCTGTTTTTT.